The entry below describes one TCR beta chain. The data belong to a study of blood T cell repertoires in COVID-19. The CDR3 is 13 amino acids. CDR1 and CDR2 (germline): ENHRY, SYGVKD. The V end lost 6 bases, the J end lost 4 bases, and 10 bases lay between the germline ends. The data were produced by immunoSEQ multiplex PCR, yet TCRdb's version contains in-frame clones alone and is incomplete. The sample lists a few hundred thousand clones, 88% occurring once. This chain uses TRBV10-3 with TRBJ1-3; D gene unclear. The sequence derives from a woman aged 18 to 35 who had recovered from COVID-19. Source material: PBMCs or T cells enriched from blood (not recorded which). The CDR3 bases are TGTGCCATCAGCCGGGAAGCCGGAAACACCATATATTTT. Encoded protein: CAISREAGNTIYF.